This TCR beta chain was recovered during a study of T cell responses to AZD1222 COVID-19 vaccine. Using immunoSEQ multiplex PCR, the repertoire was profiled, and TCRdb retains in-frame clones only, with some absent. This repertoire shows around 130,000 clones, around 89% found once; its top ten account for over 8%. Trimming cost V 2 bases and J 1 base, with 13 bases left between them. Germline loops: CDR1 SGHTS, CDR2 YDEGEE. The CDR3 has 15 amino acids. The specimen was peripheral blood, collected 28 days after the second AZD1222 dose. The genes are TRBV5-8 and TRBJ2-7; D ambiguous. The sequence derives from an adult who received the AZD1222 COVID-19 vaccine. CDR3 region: CASSLRPELSYEQYF. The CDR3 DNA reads TGTGCCAGCAGCTTACGCCCAGAACTTTCCTACGAGCAGTACTTC.